The T cell receptor beta chain described here comes from a study of blood T cell repertoires in COVID-19. V was pared by 6 bases and J by 1 base, with 10 bases between. Per germline, CDR1 LNHDA and CDR2 SQIVND (reference sequence). CDR3 length equals 13 residues. The table came from immunoSEQ multiplex PCR; TCRdb's copy has only in-frame clones and leaves some out. Of hundreds of thousands of clones in the sample, about nine tenths were seen once. The sequence derives from a middle-aged man with COVID-19, enrolled during active disease. Material for sequencing was peripheral blood. The chain couples TRBV19 to TRBJ2-7, with TRBD1 as a possible D gene (5 bases). DNA for the CDR3: TGTGCCAGTAGCCCGACAGATTCCTACGAGCAGTACTTC. This translates into CASSPTDSYEQYF.